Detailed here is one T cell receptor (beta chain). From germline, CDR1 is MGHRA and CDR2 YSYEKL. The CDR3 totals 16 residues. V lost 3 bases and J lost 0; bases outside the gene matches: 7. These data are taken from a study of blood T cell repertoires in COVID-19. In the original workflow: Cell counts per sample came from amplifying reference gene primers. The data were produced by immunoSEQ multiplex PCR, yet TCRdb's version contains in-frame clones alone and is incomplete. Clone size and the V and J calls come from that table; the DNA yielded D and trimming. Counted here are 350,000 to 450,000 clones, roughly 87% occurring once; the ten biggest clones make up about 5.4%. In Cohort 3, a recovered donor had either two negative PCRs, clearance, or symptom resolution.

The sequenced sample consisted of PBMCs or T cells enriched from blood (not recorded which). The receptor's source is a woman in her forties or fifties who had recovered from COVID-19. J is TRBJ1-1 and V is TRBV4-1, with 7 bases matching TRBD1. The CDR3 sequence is CASSHLRDSVNTEAFF. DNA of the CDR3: TGCGCCAGCAGCCACCTCCGGGACAGCGTGAACACTGAAGCTTTCTTT.